This TCR beta chain was recorded in a study of T-cell memory formation after mild COVID-19. Via MiXCR, TCRdb re-called the 5' RACE reads, giving one row per CDR3 protein. This sample has roughly 620,000 distinct CDR3 sequences, with 18% found just once. The germline gives CDR1 SEHNR, CDR2 FQNEAQ (reference sequence). There are 12 residues in the CDR3. V was shortened by 3 bases and J by 9 bases, with 6 bases between the two germline ends. This clonotype appeared a few times. Sequences were obtained from PBMCs or a T cell subset sorted from them (not recorded which). The rearrangement links TRBV7-9 to TRBJ1-6; D unclear. The clonotype originates from an adult woman who had mild COVID-19 (a few samples of this study predate the infection). Cell type and time point are not known. CDR3 amino acids: CASSFGSSPLHF. CDR3 bases: TGTGCCAGCAGCTTCGGTAGTTCACCCCTCCACTTT.